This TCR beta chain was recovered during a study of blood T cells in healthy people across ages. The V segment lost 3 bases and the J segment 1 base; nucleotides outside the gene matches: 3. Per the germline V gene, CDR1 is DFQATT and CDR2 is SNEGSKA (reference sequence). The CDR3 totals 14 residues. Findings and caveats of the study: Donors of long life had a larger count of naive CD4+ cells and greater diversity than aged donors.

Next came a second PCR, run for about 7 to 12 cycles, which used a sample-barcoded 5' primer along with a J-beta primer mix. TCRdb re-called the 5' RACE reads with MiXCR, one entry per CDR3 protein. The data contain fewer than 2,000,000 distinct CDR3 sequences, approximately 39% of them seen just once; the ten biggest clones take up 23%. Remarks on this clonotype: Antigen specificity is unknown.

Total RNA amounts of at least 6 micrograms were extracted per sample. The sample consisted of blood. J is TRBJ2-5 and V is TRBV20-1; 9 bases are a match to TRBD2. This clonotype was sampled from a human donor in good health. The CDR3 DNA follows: TGCAGTGCTAGTGCAGCGGGGGGCCAAGAGACCCAGTACTTC. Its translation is CSASAAGGQETQYF.